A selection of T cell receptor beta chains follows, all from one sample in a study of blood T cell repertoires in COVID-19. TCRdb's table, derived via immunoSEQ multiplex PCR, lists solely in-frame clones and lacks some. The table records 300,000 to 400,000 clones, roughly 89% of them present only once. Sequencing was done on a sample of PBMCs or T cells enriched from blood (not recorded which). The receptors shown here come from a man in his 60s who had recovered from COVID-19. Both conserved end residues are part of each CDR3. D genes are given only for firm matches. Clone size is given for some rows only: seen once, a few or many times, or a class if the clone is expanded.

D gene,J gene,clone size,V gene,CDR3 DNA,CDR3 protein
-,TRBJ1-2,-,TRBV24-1,TGTGCCACCAGTGATGGAGGGAGGCGTAACTATGGCTACACCTTC,CATSDGGRRNYGYTF
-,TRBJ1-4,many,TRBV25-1,TGTGCCAGCAGTTTTGCAGGCCTTTCAACTAATGAAAAACTGTTTTTT,CASSFAGLSTNEKLFF
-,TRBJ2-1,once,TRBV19,TGTGCCAGTAGTATGGCGGCTCTTCGGTACAATGAGCAGTTCTTC,CASSMAALRYNEQFF
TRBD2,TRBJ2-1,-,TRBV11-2,TGTGCCAGCAGCTTAACCCTAGCGGGAGGTATATACAATGAGCAGTTCTTC,CASSLTLAGGIYNEQFF
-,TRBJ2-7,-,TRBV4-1,TGCGCCAGCAGCCAAGATCCCGGGACTTCCTACGAGCAGTACTTC,CASSQDPGTSYEQYF
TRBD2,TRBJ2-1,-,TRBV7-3,TGTGCCAGCAGTTTCCAGCCGGGACTAGCGGGAGAGCAGTTCTTC,CASSFQPGLAGEQFF
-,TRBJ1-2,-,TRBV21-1,TGTGCCAGCAGCAACCCCCGATTGGGGCGCTCTCCTCATAACTATGGCTACACCTTC,CASSNPRLGRSPHNYGYTF
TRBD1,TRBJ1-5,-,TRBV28,TGTGCCAGCAGTTTAGTGGCTTCGGGCAGGGGGGTCAATCAGCCCCAGCATTTT,CASSLVASGRGVNQPQHF
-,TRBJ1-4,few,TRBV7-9,TGTGCCAGCAGCCTTATAGTCCCTAATGAAAAACTGTTTTTT,CASSLIVPNEKLFF
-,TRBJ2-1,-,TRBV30,TGTGCCTGGAAGTGGGCTAGCACGAAGAATGAGCAGTTCTTC,CAWKWASTKNEQFF
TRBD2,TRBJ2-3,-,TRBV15,TGTGCCACCAGCAGAGTCCCAACTAGCGGATACACAGATACGCAGTATTTT,CATSRVPTSGYTDTQYF
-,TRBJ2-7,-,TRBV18,TGTGCCACCTCGGACAGTATTTCCTACGAGCAGTACTTC,CATSDSISYEQYF
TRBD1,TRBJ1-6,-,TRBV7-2,TGTGCCAGCAGCCCCCTGGACAGGGTGGACTATAATTCACCCCTCCACTTT,CASSPLDRVDYNSPLHF
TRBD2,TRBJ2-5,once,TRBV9,TGTGCCAGCAGCGTTAGCGGGGGACTAGCGGGAGGGGAGACCCAGTACTTC,CASSVSGGLAGGETQYF
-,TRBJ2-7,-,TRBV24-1,TGTGCCACCAGTGATAGTGGGGGGAAGAGACACGAGCAGTACTTC,CATSDSGGKRHEQYF
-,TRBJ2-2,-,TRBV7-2,TGTGCCAGCAGTTCCGATGGGACAAGGAACACCGGGGAGCTGTTTTTT,CASSSDGTRNTGELFF
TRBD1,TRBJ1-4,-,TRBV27,TGTGCCAGCAGTTCGTCCGGGACAGGGCTTGAAAAACTGTTTTTT,CASSSSGTGLEKLFF
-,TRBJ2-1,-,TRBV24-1,TGTGCCACCAGTGAGGCTGGGAGCCCCTACAATGAGCAGTTCTTC,CATSEAGSPYNEQFF
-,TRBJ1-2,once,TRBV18,TGTGCCAGCTCACCCACTGGTGCCTATGGCTACACCTTC,CASSPTGAYGYTF
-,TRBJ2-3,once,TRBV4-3,TGCGCCAGCAGCCAATGGGGCGGTAGCACAGATACGCAGTATTTT,CASSQWGGSTDTQYF
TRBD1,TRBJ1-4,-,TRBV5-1,TGCGCCAGCAGTGCTAATACAGGGGGCGCCGGGGAAAAACTGTTTTTT,CASSANTGGAGEKLFF
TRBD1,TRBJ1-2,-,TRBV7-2,TGTGCCAGCAGCTTCCGGGACAGGGATCTTACTAACTATGGCTACACCTTC,CASSFRDRDLTNYGYTF
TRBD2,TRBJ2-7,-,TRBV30,TGTGCCTGGAGCCGCGGGAGTCCCTACGAGCAGTACTTC,CAWSRGSPYEQYF
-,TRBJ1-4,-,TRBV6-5,TGTGCCACCGACTCGGGGGGAACTAATGAAAAACTGTTTTTT,CATDSGGTNEKLFF
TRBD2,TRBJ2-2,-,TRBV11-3,TGTGCCAGCAGCCAGGGGGGACTAGCGGGAGCCGCCACCCGGGAGCTGTTTTTT,CASSQGGLAGAATRELFF
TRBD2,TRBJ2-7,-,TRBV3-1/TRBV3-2,TGTGCCAGCAGCGACGGACTAGACCGCGAGCAGTACTTC,CASSDGLDREQYF
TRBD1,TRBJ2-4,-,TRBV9,TGTGCCAGCCAAACGCCGGGACAGGGGTCGTTTGGCAAAAACATTCAGTACTTC,CASQTPGQGSFGKNIQYF
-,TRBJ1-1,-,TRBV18,TGTGCCAGCTCAGCTATTAACACTGAAGCTTTCTTT,CASSAINTEAFF
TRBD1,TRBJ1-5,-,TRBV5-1,TGCGCCAGCAGCTTGGGGGACAGGGGTGGCAATCAGCCCCAGCATTTT,CASSLGDRGGNQPQHF
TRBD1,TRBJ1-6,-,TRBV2,TGTGCCAGCAGTGAAAGGACAGGCTATAATTCACCCCTCCACTTT,CASSERTGYNSPLHF
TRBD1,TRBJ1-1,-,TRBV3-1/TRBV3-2,TGTGCCAGCAGCCAGACAGGGTGGGACGCTGAAGCTTTCTTT,CASSQTGWDAEAFF
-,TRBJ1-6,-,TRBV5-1,TGCGCCAGCAGCGATAGCTCCTATAATTCACCCCTCCACTTT,CASSDSSYNSPLHF
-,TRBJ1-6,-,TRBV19,TGTGCCAGTAGTGTCTCCAGGGTTAGCAATTCACCCCTCCACTTT,CASSVSRVSNSPLHF
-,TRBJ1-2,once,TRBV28,TGTGCCAGCAACCCACCAGGGTTTTTAGACTATGGCTACACCTTC,CASNPPGFLDYGYTF
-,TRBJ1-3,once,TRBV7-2,TGTGCCAGCATGCAGGGCCCCTCTGGAAACACCATATATTTT,CASMQGPSGNTIYF
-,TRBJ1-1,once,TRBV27,TGTGCCAGCAGTTTATCTTGGACAGTAGGGGCCACTGAAGCTTTCTTT,CASSLSWTVGATEAFF
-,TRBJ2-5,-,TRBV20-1,TGCAGTGCGACACGAGAGACCCAGTACTTC,CSATRETQYF
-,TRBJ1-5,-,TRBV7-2,TGTGCCAGCAGCTTATTTGACAGTAGAAATCAGCCCCAGCATTTT,CASSLFDSRNQPQHF
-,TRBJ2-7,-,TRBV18,TGTGCCAGCTCACCTACCGGGAGTGCCTACGAGCAGTACTTC,CASSPTGSAYEQYF
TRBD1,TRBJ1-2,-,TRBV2,TGTGCCAGCAGGCCACAGGGGACCGGAGGCTACACCTTC,CASRPQGTGGYTF
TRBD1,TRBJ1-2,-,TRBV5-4,TGTGCCAGCAGCTTGCAGGGGGACTATGGCTACACCTTC,CASSLQGDYGYTF
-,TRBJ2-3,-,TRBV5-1,TGCGCCAGCACCCCGTCCTGGCCTAGCACAGATACGCAGTATTTT,CASTPSWPSTDTQYF
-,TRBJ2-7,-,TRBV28,TGTGCCAGCAGTTTGCAATTGAACAGGGGGAGGGCGCAGTACTTC,CASSLQLNRGRAQYF
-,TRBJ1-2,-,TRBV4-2,TGTGCCAGCAGCCAAGATTCGGGCTCACGATGGGGCGCACGTGGCTACACCTTC,CASSQDSGSRWGARGYTF
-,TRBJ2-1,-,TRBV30,TGTGCCTGGACCTTGGGGCCTACTCCTGAGCAGTTCTTC,CAWTLGPTPEQFF
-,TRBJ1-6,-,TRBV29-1,TGCAGCGTTATGGACAAACCGGAGTCACCCCTCCACTTT,CSVMDKPESPLHF
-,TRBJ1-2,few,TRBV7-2,TGTGCCAGCAGCTCGCGACAGCTATTTAACTATGGCTACACCTTC,CASSSRQLFNYGYTF
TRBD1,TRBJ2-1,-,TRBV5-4,TGTGCCAGCAGCTTGGCAGGGGGCCCCACGGCGAATGAGCAGTTCTTC,CASSLAGGPTANEQFF
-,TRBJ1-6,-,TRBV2,TGTGCCAGCACCATCACCGGGACAATCAATTCACCCCTCCACTTT,CASTITGTINSPLHF
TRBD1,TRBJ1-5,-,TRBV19,TGTGCCAGTAGTATCCCTCCGGGACAGGGACATCAGCCCCAGCATTTT,CASSIPPGQGHQPQHF
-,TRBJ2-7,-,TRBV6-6,TGTGCCAGCAGCCCACAGGTAGACTACGAGCAGTACTTC,CASSPQVDYEQYF
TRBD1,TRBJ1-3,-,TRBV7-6,TGTGCCAGCAGCTTAGCGGGACAGGGGTACTCTGGAAACACCATATATTTT,CASSLAGQGYSGNTIYF
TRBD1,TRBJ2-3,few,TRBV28,TGTGCCAGCAGAAAGACAGGGGGCAACACAGATACGCAGTATTTT,CASRKTGGNTDTQYF
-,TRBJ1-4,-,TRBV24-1,TGTGCCACCAGTGACTCAGCTGGAAGGCAGGGAAATGAAAAACTGTTTTTT,CATSDSAGRQGNEKLFF
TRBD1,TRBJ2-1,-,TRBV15,TGTGCCACCGTACGACAGGGGGGGAACAATGAGCAGTTCTTC,CATVRQGGNNEQFF